This is a list of T cell receptor beta chains from one sample in a study of shared clonotypes between healthy human individuals. Profiled with immunoSEQ multiplex PCR; TCRdb holds only in-frame clones, not every one. The data show roughly 1,500,000 clones, roughly 98% seen once. The sequenced sample was naive CD4+ T cells sorted from blood. These TCRs come from a man aged 25-45 years in good health. Both conserved end residues are part of each CDR3. The D gene is left open where the match is weak. Size is omitted from some rows. Given values are once, few, many or a class for expanded clones.

CDR3	DNA	J	D	V	size
CAISDGTASGSARYEQYF	TGTGCCATCAGTGACGGGACTGCCAGCGGGAGCGCTCGATACGAGCAGTACTTC	TRBJ2-7	TRBD2	TRBV10-3	NA
CASSPYRGGAGGPGEQYF	TGCGCCAGCAGCCCCTACAGGGGAGGTGCGGGAGGGCCAGGCGAGCAGTACTTC	TRBJ2-7	TRBD2	TRBV5-1	NA
CATSRDNYGYTF	TGTGCCACCAGCAGAGACAACTATGGCTACACCTTC	TRBJ1-2	NA	TRBV15	NA
CASGLDSLQGALSYNEQFF	TGTGCTAGTGGTTTGGACTCCTTACAGGGGGCTCTCTCCTACAATGAGCAGTTCTTC	TRBJ2-1	TRBD1	TRBV12-5	NA
CASSMAPLGGGGTHEQYF	TGTGCCAGTAGTATGGCCCCGCTAGGCGGAGGGGGCACACACGAGCAGTACTTC	TRBJ2-7	NA	TRBV19	NA
CASSEGTSPGAQYF	TGTGCCAGCAGTGAAGGGACCTCCCCGGGGGCCCAGTACTTC	TRBJ2-5	NA	TRBV6-1	NA
CASSPDERVDNEQFF	TGTGCCAGCAGCCCAGATGAGCGGGTAGACAATGAGCAGTTCTTC	TRBJ2-1	NA	TRBV7-8	NA
CASSLSGRYGPQHF	TGTGCCAGCAGTTTATCGGGCAGGTACGGGCCCCAGCATTTT	TRBJ1-5	NA	TRBV27	NA
CAISETSDRVGF	TGTGCCATCAGTGAGACCAGCGACAGGGTGGGCTTT	TRBJ1-1	TRBD1	TRBV10-3	NA
CASSFGTPYNEQFF	TGTGCCAGCAGCTTCGGGACCCCATACAATGAGCAGTTCTTC	TRBJ2-1	NA	TRBV7-2	NA
CASSLVPDGEAFF	TGCGCCAGCAGCTTGGTACCTGACGGTGAAGCTTTCTTT	TRBJ1-1	NA	TRBV5-1	NA
CASSLPSGANVLTF	TGTGCCAGCAGTTTACCCTCTGGGGCCAACGTCCTGACTTTC	TRBJ2-6	NA	TRBV28	NA
CASSKNQETQYF	TGTGCCAGCAGTAAGAACCAAGAGACCCAGTACTTC	TRBJ2-5	NA	TRBV27	NA
CASSRLNIEAFF	TGTGCCAGCTCCCGACTGAACATTGAAGCTTTCTTT	TRBJ1-1	NA	TRBV18	NA
CATSGYGTSSGNTIYF	TGTGCCACCAGCGGCTACGGGACAAGCTCTGGAAACACCATATATTTT	TRBJ1-3	NA	TRBV15	few
CASSQEGWGDTQYF	TGCGCCAGCAGCCAAGAGGGGTGGGGAGATACGCAGTATTTT	TRBJ2-3	NA	TRBV4-1	NA
CASSPRTSGSSDEQYF	TGTGCCAGCAGCCCTCGGACTAGCGGGAGTTCGGACGAGCAGTACTTC	TRBJ2-7	TRBD2	TRBV7-6	once
CASSRTGIGEKLFF	TGTGCCAGCAGTAGGACAGGGATAGGAGAAAAACTGTTTTTT	TRBJ1-4	TRBD1	TRBV6-6	NA
CASSPLGERYNEQFF	TGTGCCAGCAGCCCCCTAGGGGAGCGATACAATGAGCAGTTCTTC	TRBJ2-1	NA	TRBV7-7	NA
CASSLRQGGGNTIYF	TGTGCCAGCAGCTTACGGCAGGGGGGAGGAAACACCATATATTTT	TRBJ1-3	TRBD1	TRBV5-4	NA
CASSQSSYEQYF	TGTGCCAGCAGCCAATCCTCCTACGAGCAGTACTTC	TRBJ2-7	NA	TRBV14	NA
CASSLRSFTDTQYF	TGTGCCAGCAGCTTAAGAAGCTTCACCGATACGCAGTATTTT	TRBJ2-3	NA	TRBV9	once
CASNRGDVQPQHF	TGTGCCAGCAACAGGGGAGATGTTCAGCCCCAGCATTTT	TRBJ1-5	TRBD1	TRBV2	NA
CASSQDRLDGVSGELFF	TGTGCCAGCAGCCAAGATCGGCTAGATGGGGTGAGCGGGGAGCTGTTTTTT	TRBJ2-2	NA	TRBV4-2	NA
CASSGRANQETQYF	TGTGCCAGCAGTGGCAGGGCGAACCAAGAGACCCAGTACTTC	TRBJ2-5	NA	TRBV2	NA
CASSLRQGNEKLFF	TGCGCCAGCAGCTTGCGGCAGGGTAACGAAAAACTGTTTTTT	TRBJ1-4	NA	TRBV5-1	NA
CASSKALNSQSSYEQYF	TGTGCCAGCAGCAAAGCCCTCAACTCGCAAAGCTCCTACGAGCAGTACTTC	TRBJ2-7	NA	TRBV21-1	NA
CASSLAPVATEAFF	TGCGCCAGCAGCTTGGCTCCCGTTGCCACTGAAGCTTTCTTT	TRBJ1-1	NA	TRBV5-1	NA
CASSPHGVSYEQYF	TGTGCCAGTAGTCCCCATGGGGTATCCTACGAGCAGTACTTC	TRBJ2-7	NA	TRBV19	NA
CASSLTTGGLNSGANVLTF	TGTGCCAGCAGCCTAACGACAGGGGGCCTCAACTCTGGGGCCAACGTCCTGACTTTC	TRBJ2-6	TRBD1	TRBV2	NA
CASSQERTDSNQPQHF	TGCGCCAGCAGCCAAGAACGGACAGACAGCAATCAGCCCCAGCATTTT	TRBJ1-5	NA	TRBV4-1	NA
CASSKEQGSYEQYF	TGTGCCAGCAGCAAAGAACAGGGCTCCTACGAGCAGTACTTC	TRBJ2-7	NA	TRBV21-1	NA
CATSRESTTDTQYF	TGTGCCACATCAAGAGAAAGTACCACAGATACGCAGTATTTT	TRBJ2-3	NA	TRBV6-4	NA
CASSVGLGQIQETQYF	TGTGCCAGCAGCGTGGGGTTGGGACAAATACAAGAGACCCAGTACTTC	TRBJ2-5	NA	TRBV9	NA
CASRLGQRTSGRDSTGELFF	TGTGCCAGCAGATTAGGACAGCGGACTAGCGGGAGAGATAGCACCGGGGAGCTGTTTTTT	TRBJ2-2	TRBD2	TRBV4-2	NA
CASSRETYEQYF	TGTGCCAGCAGCCGGGAGACCTACGAGCAGTACTTC	TRBJ2-7	NA	TRBV2	NA
CASSPRTDITEAFF	TGTGCCAGCTCACCTCGGACAGACATAACTGAAGCTTTCTTT	TRBJ1-1	NA	TRBV18	NA
CASTGTSNSEQYF	TGTGCCAGCACCGGGACTAGCAATTCCGAGCAGTACTTC	TRBJ2-7	TRBD2	TRBV2	NA
CASSPSIDRGELFF	TGTGCCAGCTCACCGTCTATAGATCGCGGGGAGCTGTTTTTT	TRBJ2-2	NA	TRBV18	once
CASSTPRGTVDEQYF	TGTGCCAGCAGCACACCCCGGGGCACAGTGGACGAGCAGTACTTC	TRBJ2-7	NA	TRBV7-9	NA
CASALEGNSYEQYF	TGTGCCAGCGCCTTAGAAGGGAACTCCTACGAGCAGTACTTC	TRBJ2-7	NA	TRBV5-4	NA
CASSPNPGTSGSYEQFF	TGTGCCAGCAGCCCCAATCCCGGGACTAGCGGGAGCTATGAGCAGTTCTTC	TRBJ2-1	TRBD2	TRBV9	NA
CASSAGRAPRQRLYF	TGTGCCAGCAGCGCCGGGCGCGCGCCACGACAACGGCTGTATTTT	TRBJ2-3	NA	TRBV9	NA
CASSYQAGLSSYNEQFF	TGTGCCAGCAGCTACCAAGCGGGTCTAAGCTCCTACAATGAGCAGTTCTTC	TRBJ2-1	NA	TRBV27	once
CASSLRTSGGNEQFF	TGTGCCAGCAGCTTGCGGACTAGCGGAGGCAATGAGCAGTTCTTC	TRBJ2-1	TRBD2	TRBV5-6	NA
CASSIGSPGAFF	TGTGCCAGTAGTATCGGCTCCCCCGGAGCTTTCTTT	TRBJ1-1	NA	TRBV19	NA
CASSPLPPGTGSNQPQHF	TGTGCCAGCTCACCACTCCCCCCTGGGACAGGTAGCAATCAGCCCCAGCATTTT	TRBJ1-5	TRBD1	TRBV18	once
CASSRDSTDTQYF	TGCGCCAGCAGCCGAGACTCCACAGATACGCAGTATTTT	TRBJ2-3	NA	TRBV5-1	NA
CASSLKDSSYEQYF	TGCGCCAGCAGCTTAAAGGACAGTTCCTACGAGCAGTACTTC	TRBJ2-7	NA	TRBV5-1	NA
CASSPRGQISGNTIYF	TGTGCCAGCAGCCCCCGGGGACAGATCTCTGGAAACACCATATATTTT	TRBJ1-3	TRBD1	TRBV9	NA
CATSRGYEKLFF	TGTGCCACCAGCAGAGGGTATGAAAAACTGTTTTTT	TRBJ1-4	NA	TRBV15	NA
CASSLTRDRGTEQYF	TGTGCCAGCAGTTTAACGCGGGACAGGGGAACCGAGCAGTACTTC	TRBJ2-7	TRBD1	TRBV28	NA
CASSELTDQETQYF	TGTGCCAGTTCCGAGTTAACAGATCAAGAGACCCAGTACTTC	TRBJ2-5	NA	TRBV2	NA
CAISESRPKGTDTQYF	TGTGCCATCAGTGAGTCTAGGCCAAAGGGAACAGATACGCAGTATTTT	TRBJ2-3	NA	TRBV10-3	NA
CASSPPTGGSTDTQYF	TGTGCCAGCTCACCACCGACAGGGGGTAGCACAGATACGCAGTATTTT	TRBJ2-3	TRBD1	TRBV18	NA